Listed here are 12 T cell receptor beta chains from one sample, sequenced in a study of blood T cell repertoires in COVID-19. Sequenced by immunoSEQ multiplex PCR; TCRdb stores in-frame clones only, minus some. The repertoire includes about 300,000 clones, around 84% of them detected once, and approximately 1.9% sits in the top ten. The sequencing sample was made of PBMCs or T cells enriched from blood (not recorded which). All receptors derive from a woman in her twenties or thirties who had been exposed to COVID-19.

V usage is TRBV18 and J usage is TRBJ2-6, with a tentative D call TRBD2 (6 bases). There are 17 residues in the CDR3. Per germline, CDR1 KGHSH and CDR2 LQKENI. V dropped 3 bases and J dropped 0 bases, with 12 bases sitting between them. Here the CDR3 reads CASSPAGRTSGANVLTF. The CDR3 coding sequence is TGTGCCAGCTCACCTGCCGGGAGAACCTCTGGGGCCAACGTCCTGACTTTC.

This clone is a singleton in its sample. The chain joins TRBV9 to TRBJ2-1; D is perhaps TRBD2 (5 bases). CDR1 SGDLS and CDR2 YYNGEE come from the germline V gene. The V and J ends lost 6 bases and 8 bases respectively, with 18 bases between them. The CDR3 is 14 residues long. CDR3 bases: TGTGCCAGCAACTCCGGGATAAAAGGGTATGAGCAGTTCTTC. Translated: CASNSGIKGYEQFF.

The chain combines TRBV5-1 with TRBJ2-1, with D possibly TRBD2 on 6 matching bases. Trimming pared 4 bases from V and 3 bases from J, leaving 8 bases between. The CDR3 loop spans 13 amino acids. The germline CDR1 and CDR2 sequences are SGHRS and YFSETQ. CDR3 in amino acids: CASSDGGYNEQFF. CDR3 sequence (DNA): TGCGCCAGCAGCGACGGGGGCTACAATGAGCAGTTCTTC.

The V and J genes are TRBV9 and TRBJ2-7; 11 nucleotides match TRBD2. Germline V gives CDR1 SGDLS, CDR2 YYNGEE. The CDR3 has 16 amino acids. V trimming: 0 bases; J trimming: 2 bases; junction bases outside the gene matches: 4. The CDR3 bases are TGTGCCAGCAGCGTAGAGGCTAGCGGGGGGACCTACGAGCAGTACTTC. Encoded protein: CASSVEASGGTYEQYF.

V and J are TRBV7-9 and TRBJ1-5; D uncertain. The CDR3 is 12 amino acids. CDR1 and CDR2 from the germline V gene are SEHNR and FQNEAQ (reference sequence). V lost 3 bases to trimming and J lost 7 bases, with 7 bases between them. CDR3: CASSFRGQPQHF. As DNA, the CDR3 is TGTGCCAGCAGCTTTCGAGGCCAGCCCCAGCATTTT.

This chain joins TRBV7-2 and TRBJ2-5; 10 nucleotides line up with TRBD2. J gave up 3 bases and V 6 bases, and 4 bases lay outside the gene matches. CDR1 and CDR2 from the germline V gene are SGHTA and FQGNSA. The CDR3 extends over 14 amino acids. The CDR3 region is CASRRSGGEETQYF. For the CDR3, the DNA is TGTGCCAGCAGGAGGAGCGGGGGGGAAGAGACCCAGTACTTC.

J is TRBJ2-1 and V is TRBV27, with D unclear. The CDR3 length is 16 residues. CDR1 and CDR2 from the germline V gene are MNHEY and SMNVEV (reference sequence). Trimming shortened V by 2 bases and J by 3 bases, and 14 bases separated the two germline ends. The CDR3 loop reads CASSLMGPGNYNEQFF. CDR3 in DNA: TGTGCCAGCAGTTTAATGGGCCCCGGTAACTACAATGAGCAGTTCTTC.

The chain recombines TRBV28 with TRBJ1-2; TRBD1 matches at 7 bases. The germline V gene has CDR1 MDHEN and CDR2 SYDVKM. The CDR3 loop spans 16 amino acids. The trim removed 0 bases at V and 6 bases at J, leaving 10 bases unmatched. The CDR3 protein is CASSLWRNGQEHGYTF. Here the CDR3 DNA reads TGTGCCAGCAGTTTATGGCGGAATGGACAGGAGCATGGCTACACCTTC.

The chain uses TRBV19 and TRBJ2-3, with TRBD2 matching over 15 bases. Germline CDR1 and CDR2: LNHDA and SQIVND (reference sequence). There are 14 residues in the CDR3. The V segment lost 11 bases and the J segment 5 bases; nucleotides outside the gene matches: 5. The CDR3 region has the DNA TGTGCCGTGTCGGGACTAGCGGGAGGAGATACGCAGTATTTT. Its translation is CAVSGLAGGDTQYF.

In its sample, this clone was seen a few times. The gene calls are TRBV5-1 and TRBJ1-1; 9 nucleotides align to TRBD1. The CDR3 is 16 residues long. Germline V lookup: CDR1 SGHRS, CDR2 YFSETQ. V lost 0 bases to trimming and J lost 2 bases; unmatched junction nucleotides: 5. The CDR3 coding sequence is TGCGCCAGCAGCTTGGACAGGGGGCAGTACAACACTGAAGCTTTCTTT. Translated, it gives CASSLDRGQYNTEAFF.

The V call is TRBV27, the J call TRBJ1-5; tentative D call: TRBD1 (5 bases). There are 15 residues in the CDR3. Germline assignment: CDR1 MNHEY and CDR2 SMNVEV (reference sequence). V lost 4 bases and J 3 bases, leaving 13 bases between the germline ends. CDR3 region: CASSSKGRYNQPQHF. In nucleotides, the CDR3 is TGTGCCAGCAGTTCAAAGGGGCGATACAATCAGCCCCAGCATTTT.

This clone has more than one count but fewer than ten. The chain employs TRBV5-4 and TRBJ2-7; 8 positions match TRBD1. The CDR3 covers 14 residues. Germline CDR1 is SGHNT and CDR2 is YYREEE (reference sequence). The V gene end was trimmed by 5 bases and the J gene end by 5 bases; junction bases not matched to a gene: 9. The CDR3 sequence is CASSMRDRRDEQYF. The CDR3 region has the DNA TGTGCCAGCAGTATGCGGGACAGGCGCGACGAGCAGTACTTC.